This T cell receptor (beta chain) was identified in a study of shared clonotypes between healthy human individuals. Produced via immunoSEQ multiplex PCR; TCRdb's table is partial and in-frame only. The sample includes a few million clones, over 85% seen only once; the top ten take about 0.37%. V shed 4 bases, J shed 1 base, and the junction held 16 bases outside the gene matches. Germline lookup yields CDR1 SGHAT and CDR2 FQNNGV. The CDR3 is made up of 18 amino acids. This chain connects TRBV11-2 to TRBJ2-7; TRBD2 matches at 7 bases. The receptor was isolated from a young man in good health. Some clones in this sample may be carry-over from other donors' samples. The specimen sequenced was naive CD4+ T cells from PBMCs. This sample's subset: CD45RA+ positively selected. The CDR3 DNA is TGTGCCAGCAGCTCGAGGGCCGCTAGCGGAGCCCAGTCCTACGAGCAGTACTTC. Protein product: CASSSRAASGAQSYEQYF.